The clone carrying this T cell receptor (beta chain) occurred a few times. Its antigen is unknown. These data belong to a study of cytomegalovirus exposure and HLA in healthy donors. 13 Jbeta primers and 60 Vbeta primers were used for the PCR. Using immunoSEQ multiplex PCR, the repertoire was profiled, and TCRdb retains in-frame clones only, with some absent. The sample has around 140,000 clones, around 9% seen once. Study-level findings and limits: TCR beta chains numbering some 150 were designated cytomegalovirus-associated.

V dropped 5 bases and J dropped 1 base, with 14 bases sitting between them. The CDR3 covers 15 residues. Germline lookup yields CDR1 MNHNS and CDR2 SASEGT. This clonotype was obtained from a woman aged 40 to 50 in good health and CMV-seropositive. The sample comprised PBMCs. The chain combines TRBV6-1 with TRBJ2-5; D might be TRBD1 (6 bases). The CDR3 DNA is TGTGCCAGCAGTACAGGGCAGAGGGGCCAAGAGACCCAGTACTTC. Protein sequence: CASSTGQRGQETQYF.